Presented here are 25 T cell receptor beta chains from one specimen sequenced in a study of blood T cell repertoires in COVID-19. Assay: immunoSEQ multiplex PCR; the TCRdb copy retains only in-frame clones and omits some. The sample contains 200,000 to 250,000 clones, approximately 81% of which appear only once. The sequenced sample was peripheral blood. These receptors originate from a man in his fifties who had recovered from COVID-19.

V usage is TRBV24-1 and J usage is TRBJ2-5; no reliable D call. This CDR3 comprises 13 residues. V was shortened by 7 bases and J by 0 bases, with 8 bases between the two germline ends. Germline V gene data show CDR1 as KGHDR and CDR2 as SFDVKD. The CDR3 loop reads CATRSGHQETQYF. CDR3 in DNA: TGTGCCACCAGGTCGGGTCACCAAGAGACCCAGTACTTC.

V usage is TRBV5-1 and J usage is TRBJ1-1, with D possibly being TRBD1 (5 bases). The V gene's germline CDR1 is SGHRS and CDR2 YFSETQ. The CDR3 covers 14 residues. Trimming took off 1 base at V and 2 bases at J, with 9 bases between the two ends. The CDR3 DNA sequence: TGCGCCAGCAGCTTGAGAGGACACAACACTGAAGCTTTCTTT. It yields the protein CASSLRGHNTEAFF.

The genes are TRBV5-1 and TRBJ2-5, with 12 bases fitting TRBD2. The CDR3 runs to 15 residues. The germline V gene has CDR1 SGHRS and CDR2 YFSETQ. Unmatched junction bases numbered 1, after V lost 0 bases and J lost 4 bases. The CDR3 sequence is CASSLAGLAGETQYF. The CDR3 DNA reads as TGCGCCAGCAGCTTGGCGGGACTAGCGGGAGAGACCCAGTACTTC.

CDR3 in amino acids: CASTPYGSGSRGHNEQFF. CDR3 DNA: TGTGCCAGTACCCCGTACGGTAGCGGGAGTCGGGGTCACAATGAGCAGTTCTTC. The chain recombines TRBV19 with TRBJ2-1; 9 bases fit TRBD2. The J segment lost 5 bases and the V segment lost 7 bases, leaving 18 bases of the junction unmatched. The CDR3 covers 18 residues. CDR1 is LNHDA and CDR2 is SQIVND in the germline V gene (reference sequence).

The CDR3 DNA reads as TGTGCCAGCAGCTTAGGTGACAGGCTCTCTGGAAACACCATATATTTT. Its translation: CASSLGDRLSGNTIYF. The chain combines TRBV7-2 with TRBJ1-3, with D possibly matching TRBD1 (6 bases). The CDR3 loop spans 16 amino acids. V was pared by 1 base and J by 0 bases, with 10 bases between. Germline V lookup: CDR1 SGHTA, CDR2 FQGNSA.

The chain carries TRBV14 and TRBJ1-1; weak D call: TRBD1 (6 bases). The CDR3 totals 14 residues. The germline V and J ends were trimmed by 2 bases and 7 bases, with 14 bases remaining between them. In germline, CDR1 is SGHDN, CDR2 FVKESK. CDR3 sequence: CASSQIGRGYEAFF. In DNA form, the CDR3 reads TGTGCCAGCAGCCAAATAGGCAGGGGATATGAAGCTTTCTTT. The full variable domain, in which reference TRBV14 and TRBJ1-1 provide the parts outside the CDR3, is EAGVTQFPSHSVIEKGQTVTLRCDPISGHDNLYWYRRVMGKEIKFLLHFVKESKQDESGMPNNRFLAERTGGTYSTLKVQPAELEDSGVYFCASSQIGRGYEAFFGQGTRLTVV.

CDR3 sequence: CASSNPLAGGLWSYEQYF. The CDR3 coding sequence is TGTGCCAGCAGTAACCCACTAGCGGGAGGGCTTTGGAGCTACGAGCAGTACTTC. The J gene is TRBJ2-7, the V gene TRBV5-4, with 13 positions matching TRBD2. Germline V gene sequence: CDR1 SGHNT, CDR2 YYREEE (reference sequence). CDR3 size: 18 residues. After removal of 5 bases from V and 3 bases from J, the junction contained 14 bases not matched to a gene. Together with reference TRBV5-4 and TRBJ2-7, the CDR3 gives the full variable domain: ETGVTQSPTHLIKTRGQQVTLRCSSQSGHNTVSWYQQALGQGPQFIFQYYREEENGRGNFPPRFSGLQFPNYSSELNVNALELDDSALYLCASSNPLAGGLWSYEQYFGPGTRLTVT.

The gene calls are TRBV4-1 and TRBJ2-2; 10 nucleotides match TRBD2. V dropped 5 bases and J dropped 1; count of bases not matched to a gene: 4. This CDR3 contains 16 residues. CDR1 and CDR2 (germline): MGHRA, YSYEKL. CDR3 amino acids: CASSSRLAGNTGELFF. In DNA, the CDR3 is TGCGCCAGCAGCAGCCGACTAGCGGGGAACACCGGGGAGCTGTTTTTT.

The V gene is TRBV7-9, the J gene TRBJ2-2, with 9 positions matching TRBD2. The CDR3 covers 16 residues. The junction had 4 bases not matched to a gene; V was cut back by 5 bases and J by 0 bases. CDR1 SEHNR and CDR2 FQNEAQ come from the germline V gene (reference sequence). CDR3 coding DNA: TGTGCCAGCAGCGTTCGACTAGCGGCGAACACCGGGGAGCTGTTTTTT. It translates to CASSVRLAANTGELFF.

The chain carries TRBV28 and TRBJ2-1, with 10 bases matching TRBD2. This CDR3 comprises 15 residues. The V segment lost 2 bases and the J segment 8 bases; nucleotides outside the gene matches: 6. The V gene's germline CDR1 is MDHEN and CDR2 SYDVKM. The CDR3 sequence is CASSLSGRDRDEQFF. The CDR3 DNA sequence: TGTGCCAGCAGTTTAAGCGGGAGGGATAGGGATGAGCAGTTCTTC.

J is TRBJ2-2 and V is TRBV5-1; perhaps TRBD2 as D (6 bases). The CDR3 spans 14 residues. Trimming took 6 bases from V and 1 from J, leaving 10 bases between them. CDR1 and CDR2 from the germline V gene are SGHRS and YFSETQ. The CDR3 region is CASTGRRNTGELFF. The CDR3 DNA reads as TGCGCCAGCACCGGGAGACGGAACACCGGGGAGCTGTTTTTT.

This clone was counted a single time. This chain joins TRBV4-1 and TRBJ2-1; 14 bases agree with TRBD2. Looked up from germline, CDR1 is MGHRA and CDR2 is YSYEKL. V shed 4 bases and J 9 bases; nucleotides not matched to a gene: 5. The CDR3 extends over 15 amino acids. The CDR3 here is CASSLGTSGSGEQFF. The DNA for the CDR3 is TGCGCCAGCAGCCTAGGGACTAGCGGGAGCGGTGAGCAGTTCTTC.

CDR3 loop: CATSVLRTGMVYGYTF. The CDR3 DNA follows: TGTGCCACCAGCGTACTCAGGACAGGGATGGTCTATGGCTACACCTTC. The chain joins TRBV15 to TRBJ1-2; 8 nucleotides match TRBD1. The CDR3 runs to 16 residues. The ends lost 5 bases at V and 4 bases at J; junction bases unmatched: 12. Germline loops: CDR1 LNHNV, CDR2 YYDKDF (reference sequence). Full variable domain (outside the CDR3, taken from reference TRBV15 and TRBJ1-2): DAMVIQNPRYQVTQFGKPVTLSCSQTLNHNVMYWYQQKSSQAPKLLFHYYDKDFNNEADTPDNFQSRRPNTSFCFLDIRSPGLGDTAMYLCATSVLRTGMVYGYTFGSGTRLTVV.

V gene TRBV25-1 combines with J gene TRBJ1-1; maybe TRBD1 (6 bases). The CDR3 is made up of 15 amino acids. CDR1 is MGHDK and CDR2 is SYGVNS in the germline V gene. V gave up 1 base and J gave up 0 bases, with 9 bases separating them. CDR3 sequence: CASSESWDMNTEAFF. Written as DNA, the CDR3 is TGTGCCAGCAGTGAATCGTGGGACATGAACACTGAAGCTTTCTTT.

This clone was detected once. The V call is TRBV3-1 (or the pseudogene TRBV3-2), the J call TRBJ1-1; TRBD1 agrees at 8 bases. The CDR3 consists of 14 residues. After removal of 4 bases from V and 8 bases from J, the junction contained 9 bases not matched to a gene. The germline V gene encodes CDR1 LGHDT and CDR2 YNNKEL (reference sequence). CDR3 nucleotide sequence: TGTGCCAGCAGCCCCCTCAGGGGGCGAAACGAAGCTTTCTTT. This translates into CASSPLRGRNEAFF.

V is TRBV30 and J is TRBJ2-2; 13 bases map to TRBD2. Germline V gene lookup returns CDR1 GTSNPN and CDR2 SVGIG (reference sequence). CDR3 length: 16 residues. The V gene end was trimmed by 6 bases and the J gene end by 4 bases; junction bases not matched to a gene: 8. In nucleotides, the CDR3 is TGTGCCTGTAACGAAGGACTAGCGGGAGTCACCGGGGAGCTGTTTTTT. Translating gives CACNEGLAGVTGELFF. The full variable domain, its missing parts supplied by reference TRBV30 and TRBJ2-2, is SQTIHQWPATLVQPVGSPLSLECTVEGTSNPNLYWYRQAAGRGLQLLFYSVGIGQISSEVPQNLSASRPQDRQFILSSKKLLLSDSGFYLCACNEGLAGVTGELFFGEGSRLTVL.

This clone was observed a single time. The chain joins TRBV6-5 to TRBJ1-1; a possible D gene is TRBD1 (6 bases). This CDR3 has 11 residues. Trimming pared 8 bases from V and 7 bases from J, leaving 11 bases between. Germline CDR1 is MNHEY and CDR2 is SVGAGI. CDR3 sequence: CASLQGVEAFF. The CDR3 DNA sequence: TGTGCCAGCCTACAGGGTGTTGAAGCTTTCTTT.

This chain joins TRBV28 and TRBJ1-2; D uncertain. The germline V and J ends were trimmed by 1 base and 0 bases, with 9 bases remaining between them. The CDR3 length is 15 residues. Germline CDR1 reads MDHEN; CDR2 reads SYDVKM. The CDR3 DNA is TGTGCCAGCAGTTTATTCGAGGGTCCTAACTATGGCTACACCTTC. Translation: CASSLFEGPNYGYTF.

This clone was picked up a small number of times. The genes are TRBV2 and TRBJ1-4; a possible D gene is TRBD1 (6 bases). The CDR3 consists of 13 residues. The germline V gene encodes CDR1 SNHLY and CDR2 FYNNEI. Trimming pared 3 bases from V and 12 bases from J, leaving 14 bases between. The CDR3 DNA is TGTGCCAGCAGTGATCAGTCAGGGGTGGAACTGTTTTTT. Its protein product is CASSDQSGVELFF.

This chain joins TRBV19 and TRBJ2-5; 7 bases map to TRBD2. V trimming: 3 bases; J trimming: 5 bases; junction bases outside the gene matches: 6. There are 14 residues in the CDR3. Germline V gene data show CDR1 as LNHDA and CDR2 as SQIVND (reference sequence). This CDR3 is CASSMLAEGETQYF. CDR3 DNA: TGTGCCAGTAGTATGCTAGCGGAGGGGGAGACCCAGTACTTC.

CDR3 in amino acids: CASSERLTGYASNQPQHF. The CDR3 DNA is TGTGCCAGCAGTGAACGTTTGACGGGTTATGCGAGCAATCAGCCCCAGCATTTT. This chain joins TRBV6-1 and TRBJ1-5; no definite D call. There are 18 residues in the CDR3. The germline CDR1 and CDR2 sequences are MNHNS and SASEGT. Trimming shortened V by 2 bases and J by 1 base, and 18 bases separated the two germline ends.

The CDR3 region has the DNA TGTGCCAGCAGCTCTACAGAGACCCAGTACTTC. Translated: CASSSTETQYF. The rearrangement joins TRBV7-6 to TRBJ2-5; no clear D gene. The CDR3 runs 11 residues. V was shortened by 4 bases and J by 4 bases, with 4 bases between the two germline ends. CDR1 is SGHVS, CDR2 FNYEAQ, per germline.

V gene TRBV2 combines with J gene TRBJ2-1; 9 bases match TRBD2. V was clipped by 1 base and J by 5 bases; unmatched bases: 6. The germline CDR1 and CDR2 sequences are SNHLY and FYNNEI. The CDR3 length is 16 residues. The chain's CDR3 is CASSEGRLADNNEQFF. CDR3 nucleotides: TGTGCCAGCAGTGAAGGGAGACTAGCGGATAACAATGAGCAGTTCTTC.

The chain links TRBV18 to TRBJ1-5; the match to TRBD1 covers 7 bases. V was pared by 5 bases and J by 1 base, with 5 bases of the junction left unmatched. Per the germline V gene, CDR1 is KGHSH and CDR2 is LQKENI. The CDR3 is 15 residues long. CDR3 nucleotides: TGTGCCAGCTCATCCGGACAGGCGAGCAATCAGCCCCAGCATTTT. It specifies CASSSGQASNQPQHF.

The chain uses TRBV18 and TRBJ2-7, with D unclear. Trimming shortened V by 3 bases and J by 6 bases, and 15 bases separated the two germline ends. This CDR3 comprises 14 residues. Germline CDR1 and CDR2: KGHSH and LQKENI. The CDR3 loop reads CASSPQQVLGEQYF. In DNA, the CDR3 is TGTGCCAGCTCACCTCAGCAGGTCCTTGGCGAGCAGTACTTC.